The clone carrying this TCR beta chain was seen a few times. Sorting based on CD45RO/CCR7/CD25/CD127/CD95/CD27 separated CD4+ naive, central memory, regulatory and stem cell-like memory cells. The source of the sample is a study of beta chain features in type 1 diabetes. Every bit of the isolated RNA underwent reverse transcription, so sequencing read expressed TCRB transcripts. Libraries were prepared by immunoSEQ multiplex PCR; TCRdb keeps only in-frame clonotypes and omits some of them. The sample lists some 360,000 clones; about 19% were seen once. V shed 6 bases and J shed 6 bases, with 20 bases lying between them. The CDR3 runs 14 residues. Looked up from germline, CDR1 is SQVTM and CDR2 is ANQGSEA.

The source is a woman between 18 and 29 years old in good health. V and J are TRBV29-1 and TRBJ2-5; D is possibly TRBD2 (6 bases). The material sequenced was naive CD4+ T cells from blood. The DNA for the CDR3 is TGCAGCGTCGGGAGCGACGGGAGAGCCAAGACCCAGTACTTC. Protein sequence: CSVGSDGRAKTQYF.